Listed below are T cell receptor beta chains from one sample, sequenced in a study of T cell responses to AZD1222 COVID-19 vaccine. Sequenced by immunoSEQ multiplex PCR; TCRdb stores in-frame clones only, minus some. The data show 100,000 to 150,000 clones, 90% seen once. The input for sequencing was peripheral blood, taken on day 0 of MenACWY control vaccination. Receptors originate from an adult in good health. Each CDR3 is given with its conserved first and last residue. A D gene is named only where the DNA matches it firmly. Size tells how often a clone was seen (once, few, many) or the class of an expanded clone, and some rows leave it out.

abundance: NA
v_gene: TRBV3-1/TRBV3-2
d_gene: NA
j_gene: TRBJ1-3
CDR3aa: CASSNEVSGNTIYF
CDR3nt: TGTGCCAGCAGCAACGAGGTCTCTGGAAACACCATATATTTT

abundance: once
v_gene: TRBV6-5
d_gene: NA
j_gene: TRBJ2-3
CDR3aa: CASRRDLTEDTQYF
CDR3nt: TGTGCCAGCAGACGGGACCTAACGGAAGATACGCAGTATTTT

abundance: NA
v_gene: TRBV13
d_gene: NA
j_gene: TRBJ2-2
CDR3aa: CASSLEGWGQGGTGELFF
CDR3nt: TGTGCCAGCAGCTTAGAGGGCTGGGGGCAGGGAGGAACCGGGGAGCTGTTTTTT

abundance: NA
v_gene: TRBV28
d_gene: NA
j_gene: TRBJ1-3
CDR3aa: CASSSPGEGGSGNTIYF
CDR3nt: TGTGCCAGCAGTTCCCCCGGGGAGGGCGGCTCTGGAAACACCATATATTTT

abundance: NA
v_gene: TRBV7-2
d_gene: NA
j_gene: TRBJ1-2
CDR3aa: CASSPNGQFYGYTF
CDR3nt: TGTGCCAGCAGCCCTAACGGGCAGTTCTATGGCTACACCTTC

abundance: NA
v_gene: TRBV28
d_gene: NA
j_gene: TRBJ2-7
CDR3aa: CVSSLSPSSYEQYF
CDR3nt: TGTGTCAGCAGTTTAAGTCCTTCTTCCTACGAGCAGTACTTC

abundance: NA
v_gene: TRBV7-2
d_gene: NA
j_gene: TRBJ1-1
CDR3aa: CASSPGSAGNTEAFF
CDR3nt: TGTGCCAGCAGTCCCGGCAGCGCGGGGAACACTGAAGCTTTCTTT

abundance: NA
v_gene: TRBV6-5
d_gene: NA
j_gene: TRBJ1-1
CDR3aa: CASRAGGVKDTEAFF
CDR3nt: TGTGCCAGCAGGGCGGGGGGTGTTAAGGACACTGAAGCTTTCTTT

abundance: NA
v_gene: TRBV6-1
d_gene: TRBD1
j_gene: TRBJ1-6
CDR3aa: CASSEVVQGRNSPLHF
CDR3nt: TGTGCCAGCAGTGAAGTTGTACAGGGGAGAAATTCACCCCTCCACTTT

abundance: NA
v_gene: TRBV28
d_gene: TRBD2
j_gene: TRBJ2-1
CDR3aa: CASSLAGHYNEQFF
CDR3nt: TGTGCCAGCAGCCTAGCGGGGCACTACAATGAGCAGTTCTTC

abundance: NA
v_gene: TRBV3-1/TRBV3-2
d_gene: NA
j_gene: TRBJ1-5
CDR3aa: CASSQGGRFDNQPQHF
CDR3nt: TGTGCCAGCAGCCAAGGGGGAAGGTTTGACAATCAGCCCCAGCATTTT

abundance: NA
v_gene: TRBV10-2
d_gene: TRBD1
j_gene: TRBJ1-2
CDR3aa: CASSETGGPSNYGYTF
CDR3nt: TGCGCCAGCAGTGAGACAGGGGGCCCATCTAACTATGGCTACACCTTC

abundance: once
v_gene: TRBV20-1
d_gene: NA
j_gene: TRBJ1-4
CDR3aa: CSASADEKLFF
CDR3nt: TGCAGTGCTAGCGCAGATGAAAAACTGTTTTTT

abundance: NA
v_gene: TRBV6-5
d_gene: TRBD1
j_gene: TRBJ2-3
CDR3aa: CASSWTGADTQYF
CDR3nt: TGTGCCAGCAGCTGGACAGGGGCAGATACGCAGTATTTT

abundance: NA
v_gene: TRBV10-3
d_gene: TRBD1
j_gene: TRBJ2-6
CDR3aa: CAISAGTGDSGANVLTF
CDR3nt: TGTGCCATCAGTGCGGGGACAGGGGACTCTGGGGCCAACGTCCTGACTTTC

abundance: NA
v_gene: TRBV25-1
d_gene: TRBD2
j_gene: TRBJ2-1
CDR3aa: CASSEGGRNYNEQFF
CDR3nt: TGTGCCAGCAGTGAGGGCGGGAGGAACTACAATGAGCAGTTCTTC

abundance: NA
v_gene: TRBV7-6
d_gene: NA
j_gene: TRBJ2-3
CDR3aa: CASSLGADTQYF
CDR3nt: TGTGCCAGCAGCTTAGGAGCGGATACGCAGTATTTT

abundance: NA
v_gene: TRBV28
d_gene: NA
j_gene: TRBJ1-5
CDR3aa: CASSTTGEGNQPQHF
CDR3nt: TGTGCCAGCAGTACGACAGGCGAGGGTAATCAGCCCCAGCATTTT

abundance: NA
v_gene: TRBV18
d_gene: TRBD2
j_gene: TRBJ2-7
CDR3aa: CASSDIGTTRLNEQYF
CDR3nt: TGTGCCAGCTCGGATATTGGGACTACCCGTCTTAACGAGCAGTACTTC

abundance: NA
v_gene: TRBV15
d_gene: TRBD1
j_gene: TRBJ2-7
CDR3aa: CATSRIPGTGPLEQYF
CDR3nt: TGTGCCACCAGCAGAATACCCGGGACAGGGCCCTTGGAGCAGTACTTC

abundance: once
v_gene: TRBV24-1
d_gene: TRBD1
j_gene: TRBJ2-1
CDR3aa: CATSERTGTYNEQFF
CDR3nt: TGTGCCACCAGTGAGCGGACAGGGACTTACAATGAGCAGTTCTTC

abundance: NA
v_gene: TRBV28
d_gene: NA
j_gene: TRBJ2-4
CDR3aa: CASSFNRSPGSIQYF
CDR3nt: TGTGCCAGCAGTTTCAACAGGTCCCCTGGGAGCATTCAGTACTTC

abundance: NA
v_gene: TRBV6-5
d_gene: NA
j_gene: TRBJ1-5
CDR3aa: CASRRDRSINQPQHF
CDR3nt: TGTGCCAGCAGGAGGGACCGGTCTATCAATCAGCCCCAGCATTTT

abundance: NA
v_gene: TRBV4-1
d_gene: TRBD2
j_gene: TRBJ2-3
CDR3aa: CASSLGAPGTTEDTQYF
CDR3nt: TGCGCCAGCAGCCTCGGAGCCCCCGGGACTACTGAAGATACGCAGTATTTT

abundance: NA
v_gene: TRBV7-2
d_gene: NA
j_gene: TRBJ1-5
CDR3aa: CASSLRGGKDQPQHF
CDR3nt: TGTGCCAGCAGCTTGAGGGGAGGGAAGGATCAGCCCCAGCATTTT

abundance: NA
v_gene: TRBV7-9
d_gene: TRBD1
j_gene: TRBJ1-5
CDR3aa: CASSPGQVGESQPQHF
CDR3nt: TGTGCCAGCAGCCCGGGACAGGTTGGGGAAAGTCAGCCCCAGCATTTT

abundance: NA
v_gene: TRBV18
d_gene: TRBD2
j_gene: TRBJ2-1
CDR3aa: CASSHGLAGSSDNEQFF
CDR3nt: TGTGCCAGCTCCCACGGACTAGCGGGATCGTCAGACAATGAGCAGTTCTTC

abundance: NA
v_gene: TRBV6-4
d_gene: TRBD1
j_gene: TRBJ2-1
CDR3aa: CASSRTGYNEQFF
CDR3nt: TGTGCCAGCAGTCGGACAGGCTACAATGAGCAGTTCTTC

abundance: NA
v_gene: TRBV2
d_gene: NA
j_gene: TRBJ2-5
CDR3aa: CASSDTGAGETQYF
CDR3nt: TGTGCCAGCAGTGACACGGGGGCCGGGGAGACCCAGTACTTC

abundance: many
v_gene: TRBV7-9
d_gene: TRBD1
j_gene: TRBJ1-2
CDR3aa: CASSLRQGEGYGYTF
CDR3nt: TGTGCCAGCAGCCTACGACAGGGGGAGGGCTATGGCTACACCTTC

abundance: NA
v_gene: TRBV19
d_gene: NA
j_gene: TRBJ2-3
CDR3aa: CASSMDFTDTQYF
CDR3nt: TGTGCCAGTAGTATGGACTTTACAGATACGCAGTATTTT

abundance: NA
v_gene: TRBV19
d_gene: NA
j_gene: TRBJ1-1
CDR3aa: CASIIRPGGFTEAFF
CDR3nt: TGTGCCAGTATCATACGACCCGGGGGCTTCACTGAAGCTTTCTTT

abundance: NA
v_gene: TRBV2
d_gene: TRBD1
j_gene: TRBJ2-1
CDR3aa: CASSPTGSYNEQFF
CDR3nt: TGTGCCAGCAGTCCGACAGGGTCCTACAATGAGCAGTTCTTC